The next 7 T cell receptor beta chains were all read from a single sample in a study of blood T cell repertoires in COVID-19. Here immunoSEQ multiplex PCR was the method, and the copy in TCRdb shows in-frame clones only, minus some. The repertoire includes 250,000 to 300,000 clones, 70% to 90% of them detected once, and approximately 2% sits in the top ten. The sequenced sample consisted of PBMCs or T cells enriched from blood (not recorded which). Every receptor here comes from a woman between 50 and 59 years old who had recovered from COVID-19.

The chain carries TRBV11-2 and TRBJ2-1, with TRBD2 matching 12 bases. CDR3 length equals 15 residues. With V trimmed by 5 bases and J by 7 bases, 6 bases remained unmatched. CDR1 is SGHAT, CDR2 FQNNGV, per germline. CDR3 in amino acids: CASSLLAGGRNEQFF. The DNA for the CDR3 is TGTGCCAGCAGCCTACTAGCGGGAGGAAGGAATGAGCAGTTCTTC.

The table lists this clone with a count of one. The gene calls are TRBV7-9 and TRBJ2-7; the D gene is possibly TRBD2 (6 bases). The CDR3 totals 15 residues. CDR1 and CDR2 from the germline V gene are SEHNR and FQNEAQ (reference sequence). V lost 3 bases and J 7 bases, leaving 19 bases between the germline ends. The CDR3 DNA reads as TGTGCCAGCAGCTTGGGACTGGGGGTGGTAGGGGAGCAGTACTTC. It yields the protein CASSLGLGVVGEQYF.

The sample holds one count of this clone. The J gene is TRBJ1-2, the V gene TRBV5-6, with D perhaps matching TRBD1 (5 bases). V was clipped by 0 bases and J by 6 bases, with 15 bases between them. The V gene's germline CDR1 is SGHDT and CDR2 YYEEEE. The CDR3 has 15 amino acids. The CDR3 protein is CASSLDVAGWDGYTF. The CDR3 DNA is TGTGCCAGCAGCTTGGATGTGGCAGGGTGGGATGGCTACACCTTC.

The chain couples TRBV4-1 to TRBJ2-1; TRBD2 matches 7 bases. J lost 11 bases, V lost 6 bases, and 13 bases had no gene match. Per germline, CDR1 MGHRA and CDR2 YSYEKL. CDR3 size: 14 residues. The CDR3 nucleotides are TGCGCCAGCAGTCAGACTAGCACGGGCACGAAGCAGTTCTTC. Translated, it gives CASSQTSTGTKQFF.

The CDR3 is CASSEGHGGYEQYF. CDR3 DNA: TGTGCCAGCAGTGAAGGGCACGGAGGCTACGAGCAGTACTTC. This chain uses TRBV2 with TRBJ2-7; tentative D call: TRBD2 (5 bases). Germline V gene data show CDR1 as SNHLY and CDR2 as FYNNEI. Trimming pared 1 base from V and 3 bases from J, leaving 10 bases between. The CDR3 runs 14 residues.

The chain is built from TRBV2 and TRBJ1-2, with a tentative D call TRBD1 (5 bases). The CDR3 consists of 13 residues. CDR1 SNHLY and CDR2 FYNNEI come from the germline V gene. Trimming pared 1 base from V and 5 bases from J, leaving 8 bases between. The CDR3 DNA sequence: TGTGCCAGCAGTGAAGTCAGGGAATATGGCTACACCTTC. Translated: CASSEVREYGYTF.

The genes are TRBV7-3 and TRBJ2-5; 8 nucleotides align to TRBD1. This CDR3 region has 15 residues. V lost 5 bases and J lost 5; bases outside the gene matches: 10. Germline V gives CDR1 SGHTA, CDR2 FQGTGA. The CDR3 here is CASSPRTGPVETQYF. The CDR3 DNA is TGTGCCAGCAGCCCCAGGACAGGGCCGGTGGAGACCCAGTACTTC.